The rows below give T cell receptor beta chains drawn from one sample of a study. A single record per CDR3 protein comes from TCRdb applying MiXCR to the 5' RACE reads. The sample has approximately 11,000 distinct CDR3 sequences, around 52% seen once. Source material: tumor-infiltrating naive CD4+ T cells sorted from the breast tumor. These receptors were collected from a female donor with breast cancer. The CDR3 runs from the conserved cysteine through the conserved F or W. D genes are given only for firm matches. Not all rows give a size; the values are once, few, many and, for expanded clones, a class.

size	J	length	D	V	DNA	CDR3
.	TRBJ1-5	15	.	TRBV12-3/TRBV12-4	TGTGCCAGCGGGACGGGAATTCAGGGCGATCAGCCCCAGCATTTT	CASGTGIQGDQPQHF
.	TRBJ2-7	14	TRBD2	TRBV10-3	TGTGCCATCAGTGGAGGGACTAGCGGCTACGAGCAGTACTTC	CAISGGTSGYEQYF
.	TRBJ1-1	15	.	TRBV20-1	TGCAGTGCTAGAGGGGATTTGTTCATGAACACTGAAGCTGTCTTT	CSARGDLFMNTEAVF
few	TRBJ2-1	15	TRBD2	TRBV20-1	TGCAGTGTCGCAAGAGCGGGAGAGGGGGTCGGTGAGCAGTTCTTC	CSVARAGEGVGEQFF
.	TRBJ2-3	14	TRBD2	TRBV20-1	TGCAGTGCTTACAGGCGGGAGCGCGCAGATACGCAGTATTTT	CSAYRRERADTQYF
.	TRBJ2-1	14	TRBD2	TRBV20-1	TGCAGTGCTAGACTAGCGGGAGTTTACAATGAGCAGTTCTTC	CSARLAGVYNEQFF
.	TRBJ2-1	12	TRBD2	TRBV20-1	TGCAGTGCTACCGGGACTAGCAGAGAGCAGTTCTTC	CSATGTSREQFF
few	TRBJ1-1	15	.	TRBV4-2	TGTGCCAGCAGCCAACTGCTGGGGGGGAACACTGAAGCTTTCTTT	CASSQLLGGNTEAFF
.	TRBJ2-1	18	TRBD2	TRBV20-1	TGCAGTGCTAGATCCGGGGGCGGACTAGCGGGTTCCTACAATGAGCAGTTCTTC	CSARSGGGLAGSYNEQFF
.	TRBJ2-4	15	.	TRBV20-1	TGCAGTGCTCGCCAGTCAGGAGGGGGAACGGACATTCAGTACTTC	CSARQSGGGTDIQYF
.	TRBJ2-5	13	.	TRBV29-1	TGCAGCGTTGTAGGAGCAAACCAAGAGACCCAGTACTTC	CSVVGANQETQYF
.	TRBJ2-7	15	TRBD2	TRBV7-7	TGTGCTAGCAGCCCATCTGGACTAGCGGGAATCGAGCAGTACTTC	CASSPSGLAGIEQYF
.	TRBJ1-1	12	.	TRBV20-1	TGCAGTGCCAGAAACAGGGAATTTGAAGCTTTCTTT	CSARNREFEAFF
.	TRBJ1-2	14	.	TRBV7-2	TGTGCCAGCAGTCCGCGACAGGTTACAATAGGCTACACCTTC	CASSPRQVTIGYTF
.	TRBJ2-3	13	.	TRBV7-2	TGTGCCAGCAGCCCTAGCTGGGAAGATACGCAGTATTTT	CASSPSWEDTQYF
.	TRBJ2-7	13	TRBD2	TRBV27	TGTGCCAGCAAGGCTAGCGGGAGTTACGAGCAGTACTTC	CASKASGSYEQYF
.	TRBJ1-2	14	TRBD1	TRBV20-1	TGCAGTGCTATCAGGAAGACAGGGAACTATGGCTACACCTTC	CSAIRKTGNYGYTF
few	TRBJ2-1	15	.	TRBV6-2/TRBV6-3	TGTGCCAGCAGCCACAACACCGGGAGCCTAAATGAGCAGTTCTTC	CASSHNTGSLNEQFF
.	TRBJ2-1	16	.	TRBV4-1	TGCGCCAGCAGCCAAGGACGGAGCGGGCCGTCAGATGAGCAGTTCTTC	CASSQGRSGPSDEQFF
.	TRBJ1-5	15	.	TRBV7-2	TGTGCCAGCAGCTTACTAGGACAGAATAATCAGCCCCAGCATTTT	CASSLLGQNNQPQHF